The rows below give T cell receptor beta chains drawn from one sample of a study of T cell changes during pregnancy in multiple sclerosis. Data came from immunoSEQ multiplex PCR; TCRdb stores just in-frame clones and leaves some out. The table records about 120,000 clones, 90% to 95% of them present only once. Sequenced here: peripheral blood, sampled before pregnancy. These receptors all come from a female donor with multiple sclerosis, enrolled in a pregnancy study. The CDR3 runs from the conserved cysteine through the conserved F or W. A D gene is named only where the DNA matches it firmly. Expanded clones get a size class; other rows say once, few or many, or leave the size out.

j_call v_call clone_size d_call cdr3_aa cdr3_nt
TRBJ2-1 TRBV19 NA NA CASSLRQGGYNEQFF TGTGCCAGTAGCCTCCGGCAGGGGGGTTACAATGAGCAGTTCTTC
TRBJ1-1 TRBV7-8 NA NA CASSSSRDTEAFF TGTGCCAGCAGCTCCTCGAGGGACACTGAAGCTTTCTTT
TRBJ1-2 TRBV28 once NA CASSPAGVDGYTF TGTGCCAGCTCCCCGGCGGGGGTTGATGGCTACACCTTC
TRBJ2-1 TRBV7-3 NA TRBD2 CASRRGRAGDEQFF TGTGCCAGCCGCCGCGGGAGGGCCGGGGATGAGCAGTTCTTC
TRBJ2-2 TRBV7-2 NA TRBD2 CASSLDNSGGPPHTGELFF TGTGCCAGCAGCTTAGATAATAGCGGGGGGCCCCCCCACACCGGGGAGCTGTTTTTT
TRBJ1-1 TRBV18 once NA CASSLGSPNTEAFF TGTGCCAGCTCCCTCGGGTCTCCGAACACTGAAGCTTTCTTT
TRBJ2-3 TRBV27 once NA CASSRAGLAQYF TGTGCCAGCAGTCGTGCCGGTTTGGCGCAGTATTTT
TRBJ2-2 TRBV2 NA TRBD2 CASSPSSGGTGELFF TGTGCCAGCAGTCCCTCTTCGGGGGGCACCGGGGAGCTGTTTTTT
TRBJ1-5 TRBV19 NA NA CASRSSRVTNQPQHF TGTGCCAGTAGATCGAGCAGGGTGACCAATCAGCCCCAGCATTTT
TRBJ2-5 TRBV5-4 NA NA CASSPGGASKTQYF TGTGCCAGCAGTCCTGGGGGGGCCTCAAAGACCCAGTACTTC
TRBJ1-5 TRBV28 NA TRBD1 CASSLDRVVGPQHF TGTGCCAGCAGCCTAGACAGGGTAGTGGGCCCCCAGCATTTT
TRBJ1-3 TRBV2 few NA CASSFRRENTIYF TGTGCCAGCAGTTTCCGACGGGAAAACACCATATATTTT
TRBJ1-2 TRBV5-4 few NA CASSLGAGGYGYTF TGTGCCAGCAGCTTAGGTGCGGGAGGGTATGGCTACACCTTC
TRBJ2-1 TRBV6-6 NA TRBD2 CASKGLGTSEYNEQFF TGTGCCAGCAAAGGGTTAGGGACTAGCGAGTACAATGAGCAGTTCTTC
TRBJ2-7 TRBV2 NA NA CASSGTSYEQYF TGTGCCAGCAGTGGGACTTCCTACGAGCAGTACTTC
TRBJ2-7 TRBV28 NA TRBD2 CASKRGVSRYEQYF TGTGCCAGCAAGCGGGGGGTCAGCCGATACGAGCAGTACTTC
TRBJ2-5 TRBV7-3 NA TRBD2 CASSPPGLADDSQETQYF TGTGCCAGCAGCCCACCCGGACTAGCGGATGACTCACAAGAGACCCAGTACTTC
TRBJ2-1 TRBV11-2 NA NA CASSPGLWEQFF TGTGCCAGCAGCCCGGGACTTTGGGAGCAGTTCTTC